The 22 T cell receptor beta chains given below trace back to one sample, sequenced in a study of T cell changes during pregnancy in multiple sclerosis. Some clones are missing from TCRdb's copy, which holds only in-frame ones; the method was immunoSEQ multiplex PCR. This table holds roughly 60,000 clones, around 89% found once. The specimen comprised CD4+ T cells from peripheral blood mononuclear cells, sampled in the first trimester of pregnancy. Source of these receptors: a female donor with multiple sclerosis, enrolled in a pregnancy study.

The chain combines TRBV10-3 with TRBJ2-3, with 14 bases fitting TRBD2. CDR3 length: 15 amino acids. V gave up 6 bases and J gave up 4 bases; unmatched junction bases: 3. The germline V gene has CDR1 ENHRY and CDR2 SYGVKD. The CDR3 DNA sequence: TGTGCCATCAGAGGGACTAGCGGGAGATCAGATACGCAGTATTTT. Translated: CAIRGTSGRSDTQYF.

V and J are TRBV7-9 and TRBJ1-2, with D maybe TRBD1 (5 bases). Trimming stripped 7 bases from V and 4 bases from J, with 19 bases between. Germline lookup yields CDR1 SEHNR and CDR2 FQNEAQ (reference sequence). This CDR3 spans 15 amino acids. The CDR3: CASNNRTGLPYGYTF. For the CDR3, the DNA is TGTGCCAGCAATAACCGAACAGGCCTGCCCTATGGCTACACCTTC.

V is TRBV11-3 and J is TRBJ1-1; D ambiguous. In germline, CDR1 is SGHNT, CDR2 YENEEA. V was trimmed by 0 bases and J by 1 base, leaving 9 bases between them. The CDR3 runs to 15 residues. The CDR3 DNA follows: TGTGCCAGCAGCTTAGAATCGACATGGAACACTGAAGCTTTCTTT. It encodes CASSLESTWNTEAFF. Using reference TRBV11-3 and TRBJ1-1 for the parts outside the CDR3, the full variable domain is EAGVVQSPRYKIIEKKQPVAFWCNPISGHNTLYWYLQNLGQGPELLIRYENEEAVDDSQLPKDRFSAERLKGVDSTLKIQPAELGDSAVYLCASSLESTWNTEAFFGQGTRLTVV.

This chain connects TRBV19 to TRBJ1-1, with D hard to call. From germline, CDR1 is LNHDA and CDR2 SQIVND (reference sequence). This CDR3 has 12 amino acids. The V end lost 1 base, the J end lost 11 bases, and 11 bases lay between the germline ends. CDR3 region: CASSIGVGGAFF. The CDR3 region has the DNA TGTGCCAGTAGTATAGGGGTGGGAGGGGCTTTCTTT. The whole variable domain, filled in from reference TRBV19 and TRBJ1-1, reads DGGITQSPKYLFRKEGQNVTLSCEQNLNHDAMYWYRQDPGQGLRLIYYSQIVNDFQKGDIAEGYSVSREKKESFPLTVTSAQKNPTAFYLCASSIGVGGAFFGQGTRLTVV.

The chain recombines TRBV18 with TRBJ2-3, with D possibly TRBD1 on 5 matching bases. This CDR3 is built from 13 residues. Trimming cost V 4 bases and J 4 bases, with 9 bases left between them. CDR1 is KGHSH, CDR2 LQKENI, per germline. The CDR3 DNA follows: TGTGCCAGCTCACTCAGGGCCGCAGATACGCAGTATTTT. Its protein is CASSLRAADTQYF.

The chain uses TRBV6-6 and TRBJ1-5, with TRBD1 as a possible D gene (5 bases). In germline, CDR1 is MNHNY, CDR2 SVGAGI (reference sequence). Deletions cut 6 bases from V and 0 bases from J, with 9 bases between. The CDR3 runs 14 residues. In DNA, the CDR3 is TGTGCCAGCAGCCGACAGCTTAGCAATCAGCCCCAGCATTTT. Translating it yields CASSRQLSNQPQHF.

This chain uses TRBV11-2 with TRBJ1-3; a weak D match, TRBD1 (6 bases). This CDR3 is 17 amino acids long. CDR1 and CDR2 (germline): SGHAT, FQNNGV. Deletions cut 2 bases from V and 0 bases from J, with 14 bases between. In DNA form, the CDR3 reads TGTGCCAGCAGCTTACCGGCACGGGACACCTCTGGAAACACCATATATTTT. The encoded protein is CASSLPARDTSGNTIYF.

This chain connects TRBV4-3 to TRBJ1-4; weak D call: TRBD1 (5 bases). The CDR3 loop spans 13 amino acids. Trimming cost V 5 bases and J 6 bases, with 10 bases left between them. Germline V lookup: CDR1 LGHNA, CDR2 YSLEER. CDR3 in amino acids: CASSTIGDEKLFF. The CDR3, as DNA: TGCGCCAGCAGCACGATAGGGGATGAAAAACTGTTTTTT.

The rearrangement joins TRBV6-5 to TRBJ2-7; 8 bases are shared with TRBD2. The CDR3 loop spans 14 amino acids. After removal of 2 bases from V and 3 bases from J, the junction contained 3 bases not matched to a gene. The germline gives CDR1 MNHEY, CDR2 SVGAGI. As DNA, the CDR3 is TGTGCCAGCAGTTACCAGCGGGAGAACTACGAGCAGTACTTC. It encodes CASSYQRENYEQYF.

The DNA of the CDR3 is TGTGCCAGCAGCCCTTTCCCCGAATTCGGAGAGACCCAGTACTTC. Translated: CASSPFPEFGETQYF. The V call is TRBV9, the J call TRBJ2-5; D unclear. The V gene's germline CDR1 is SGDLS and CDR2 YYNGEE. The V gene lost 4 bases and the J gene lost 4 bases, with 17 bases spanning the gap. The CDR3 runs to 15 residues. The full variable domain, completed using reference TRBV9 and TRBJ2-5, is DSGVTQTPKHLITATGQRVTLRCSPRSGDLSVYWYQQSLDQGLQFLIQYYNGEERAKGNILERFSAQQFPDLHSELNLSSLELGDSALYFCASSPFPEFGETQYFGPGTRLLVL.

V and J are TRBV29-1 and TRBJ2-5, with 10 nucleotides matching TRBD2. After removal of 5 bases from V and 3 bases from J, the junction contained 0 bases not matched to a gene. The CDR3 sequence is 12 residues long. Germline V gene sequence: CDR1 SQVTM, CDR2 ANQGSEA. The DNA of the CDR3 is TGCAGCGTTCTAGCGGGAGAAGAGACCCAGTACTTC. This sequence encodes CSVLAGEETQYF.

This clone occurred a few times. The rearrangement joins TRBV19 to TRBJ1-5; D perhaps matches TRBD1 (5 bases). The length of the CDR3 is 15 residues. The germline V gene encodes CDR1 LNHDA and CDR2 SQIVND (reference sequence). The V gene lost 4 bases and the J gene lost 1 base, with 11 bases spanning the gap. The DNA of the CDR3 is TGTGCCAGTAGTAATGGGGGAGGAAGCAATCAGCCCCAGCATTTT. Residues: CASSNGGGSNQPQHF.

This clone has a handful of counts. This chain joins TRBV7-2 and TRBJ2-7; 16 bases are shared with TRBD2. Germline values: CDR1 SGHTA, CDR2 FQGNSA. The CDR3 consists of 16 residues. J gave up 12 bases and V 1 base, and 9 bases lay outside the gene matches. CDR3 nucleotide sequence: TGTGCCAGCAGCTTAGACTCCGGGACTAGCGGGAGGGCCCTGTACTTC. Protein: CASSLDSGTSGRALYF.

V is TRBV28 and J is TRBJ2-2; 7 bases fit TRBD1. Germline V gives CDR1 MDHEN, CDR2 SYDVKM. This CDR3 has 19 residues. Trimming at V came to 6 bases and at J to 0 bases, leaving 16 bases not matched to a gene. In DNA, the CDR3 is TGTGCCAGCAGCCCCTCCTCGTGGTGGACAGGATCGAACACCGGGGAGCTGTTTTTT. This translates into CASSPSSWWTGSNTGELFF.

V is TRBV2 and J is TRBJ2-1, with TRBD2 matching over 14 bases. This CDR3 spans 17 amino acids. The junction had 7 bases not matched to a gene; V was cut back by 1 base and J by 8 bases. Germline values: CDR1 SNHLY, CDR2 FYNNEI. This CDR3 is CASSEGGLAGAWDEQFF. The CDR3 DNA sequence: TGTGCCAGCAGTGAAGGGGGACTAGCGGGAGCTTGGGATGAGCAGTTCTTC.

The chain uses TRBV9 and TRBJ2-5, with 15 bases aligning to TRBD2. Germline CDR1 reads SGDLS; CDR2 reads YYNGEE. The CDR3 totals 18 residues. V dropped 3 bases and J dropped 0; count of bases not matched to a gene: 6. The CDR3 here is CASSEGTSGGSYQETQYF. CDR3 DNA sequence: TGTGCCAGCAGCGAAGGGACTAGCGGGGGGTCGTACCAAGAGACCCAGTACTTC. Full variable domain (remainder filled in from reference TRBV9 and TRBJ2-5): DSGVTQTPKHLITATGQRVTLRCSPRSGDLSVYWYQQSLDQGLQFLIQYYNGEERAKGNILERFSAQQFPDLHSELNLSSLELGDSALYFCASSEGTSGGSYQETQYFGPGTRLLVL.

The rearrangement links TRBV7-8 to TRBJ1-2; D unclear. The CDR3 is 16 amino acids. Germline V gives CDR1 SGHVS, CDR2 FQNEAQ. Trimming cost V 5 bases and J 4 bases, with 20 bases left between them. CDR3: CASSHRTAVRGYGYTF. The CDR3 DNA sequence: TGTGCCAGCAGCCACCGTACAGCAGTACGGGGCTATGGCTACACCTTC.

The chain carries TRBV13 and TRBJ1-4; unclear D gene. Deletions cut 5 bases from V and 4 bases from J, with 14 bases between. The length of the CDR3 is 15 residues. Germline loops: CDR1 PRHDT, CDR2 FYEKMQ (reference sequence). In nucleotides, the CDR3 is TGTGCCAGCAGCCCCGGTGGCGGAAGTAATGAAAAACTGTTTTTT. Protein sequence: CASSPGGGSNEKLFF.

The V gene is TRBV7-9, the J gene TRBJ2-2; TRBD1 aligns across 12 bases. CDR1 is SEHNR and CDR2 is FQNEAQ in the germline V gene (reference sequence). J lost 7 bases, V lost 8 bases, and 14 bases had no gene match. This CDR3 is built from 17 residues. For the CDR3, the DNA is TGTGCCAGCCCCCCGGGACAGGGGGCGCTTCTCGGCGGGGAGCTGTTTTTT. It is translated as CASPPGQGALLGGELFF.

The V call is TRBV18, the J call TRBJ1-1, with D unresolved. Deletions cut 2 bases from V and 7 bases from J, with 11 bases between. The CDR3 loop spans 13 amino acids. Germline CDR1 is KGHSH and CDR2 is LQKENI. Here the CDR3 DNA reads TGTGCCAGCTCACCAGAGGGTTCTTATGAAGCTTTCTTT. Protein sequence: CASSPEGSYEAFF.

The rearrangement joins TRBV27 to TRBJ1-2; TRBD1 agrees at 7 bases. J lost 10 bases, V lost 2 bases, and 13 bases had no gene match. Germline-derived CDR1 and CDR2 are MNHEY and SMNVEV (reference sequence). The CDR3 loop spans 15 amino acids. The CDR3 region is CASSLGPGGPGPYTF. CDR3 in DNA: TGTGCCAGCAGTTTAGGGCCAGGGGGGCCGGGTCCCTACACCTTC.

The chain is built from TRBV5-1 and TRBJ2-4; perhaps TRBD1 as D (6 bases). Germline lookup yields CDR1 SGHRS and CDR2 YFSETQ. Trimming removed 4 bases at V and 8 bases at J, with 22 bases between. The CDR3 covers 16 residues. The CDR3, as DNA: TGCGCCAGCAGCCCAGGATACAGGGCGCGTGGGGACATTCAGTACTTC. Its protein product is CASSPGYRARGDIQYF.